The 2 T cell receptor beta chains reported below all come from one sample, sequenced in a study of PD-1 blockade in classical Hodgkin lymphoma. Specified time point: cycle 4 day 1 (C4D1), after six to seven weeks of nivolumab. Each and every patient relapsed after autologous stem cell transplantation, and patients got differing brentuximab vedotin exposure. This table comes from immunoSEQ multiplex PCR, and its TCRdb copy is limited to in-frame clones, with some not included. This sample has fewer than 95,000 clones, with around 80% found just once. This material consisted of peripheral blood mononuclear cells (PBMCs), taken before the fourth cycle of nivolumab. The origin of the receptors is a human donor with classical Hodgkin lymphoma.

The chain is built from TRBV7-9 and TRBJ2-2; no clear D. Trimming cost V 4 bases and J 3 bases, with 12 bases left between them. CDR1 SEHNR and CDR2 FQNEAQ come from the germline V gene (reference sequence). The CDR3 is 15 residues long. DNA for the CDR3: TGTGCCAGCAGCTGGGCCGGACCAGACACCGGGGAGCTGTTTTTT. It yields the protein CASSWAGPDTGELFF.

The chain is built from TRBV5-6 and TRBJ2-3; 7 nucleotides agree with TRBD1. The CDR3 sequence is 14 residues long. The V gene's germline CDR1 is SGHDT and CDR2 YYEEEE. With V trimmed by 4 bases and J by 1 base, 3 bases remained unmatched. In DNA form, the CDR3 reads TGTGCCAGCAGCCGACAGGGCGGCACAGATACGCAGTATTTT. It encodes CASSRQGGTDTQYF.